These 9 T cell receptor beta chains came from one sample sequenced in a study of spatial heterogeneity in lung cancer. TCRdb itself ran the 5' RACE reads through MiXCR, one entry per CDR3 protein. The sample lists 9,000 to 9,500 distinct CDR3 sequences, under 8% occurring once. Broader study findings: The study found that expanded intratumoral alpha and beta TCR counts tracked tumor mutation counts.

Time point specified: sample taken at primary tumor resection. Their target antigens are unknown. The sample in question was lung tumor tissue, obtained at surgery. The receptors here all came from a male donor with early-stage non-small cell lung cancer.

This clonotype ranks as medium-sized (0.01 to 0.1%). This chain uses TRBV24-1 with TRBJ2-3, with a possible D match to TRBD2 (5 bases). CDR1 is KGHDR, CDR2 SFDVKD, per germline. The CDR3 has 16 amino acids. The V gene lost 1 base and the J gene lost 3 bases, with 13 bases spanning the gap. CDR3 DNA sequence: TGTGCCACCAGTGATTTCGGGGAAGATGGTACAGATACGCAGTATTTT. Amino acids: CATSDFGEDGTDTQYF.

This clonotype was observed at least ten times. The chain couples TRBV7-9 to TRBJ2-7; D call uncertain. The germline gives CDR1 SEHNR, CDR2 FQNEAQ (reference sequence). Trimming took off 2 bases at V and 4 bases at J, with 6 bases between the two ends. This CDR3 comprises 12 residues. Here the CDR3 DNA reads TGTGCCAGCAGCTTATCAAGATACGAGCAGTACTTC. This gives the protein CASSLSRYEQYF.

This clonotype was recorded many times. The chain combines TRBV15 with TRBJ1-5; 7 bases are a match to TRBD1. Germline-derived CDR1 and CDR2 are LNHNV and YYDKDF (reference sequence). The length of the CDR3 is 17 residues. Unmatched junction bases numbered 11, after V lost 3 bases and J lost 3 bases. The CDR3 bases are TGTGCCACCAGCAGGGGACGGGACAGCGGTTTCAATCAGCCCCAGCATTTT. Its translation: CATSRGRDSGFNQPQHF. The full variable domain, rest sourced from reference TRBV15 and TRBJ1-5, is DAMVIQNPRYQVTQFGKPVTLSCSQTLNHNVMYWYQQKSSQAPKLLFHYYDKDFNNEADTPDNFQSRRPNTSFCFLDIRSPGLGDTAMYLCATSRGRDSGFNQPQHFGDGTRLSIL.

This clonotype has at least ten counts. The CDR3 here is CASSSSGGSYGYTF. The CDR3 DNA is TGTGCCAGCAGCTCCTCTGGGGGGTCCTATGGCTACACCTTC. J is TRBJ1-2 and V is TRBV7-2; possible D gene TRBD1, 5 bases. The CDR3 loop spans 14 amino acids. Germline CDR1 SGHTA, CDR2 FQGNSA. Trimming removed 4 bases at V and 4 bases at J, with 13 bases between.

This clonotype was observed at least ten times. DNA of the CDR3: TGTGCCAGCAGCGTAGTGCCTAGCGGGCGGGAGACCCAGTACTTC. Encoded protein: CASSVVPSGRETQYF. The chain combines TRBV9 with TRBJ2-5, with 8 bases aligning to TRBD2. This CDR3 has 15 residues. V gave up 0 bases and J gave up 5 bases; unmatched junction bases: 6. Germline CDR1 and CDR2: SGDLS and YYNGEE. The variable domain in full, completed from reference TRBV9 and TRBJ2-5, reads DSGVTQTPKHLITATGQRVTLRCSPRSGDLSVYWYQQSLDQGLQFLIQYYNGEERAKGNILERFSAQQFPDLHSELNLSSLELGDSALYFCASSVVPSGRETQYFGPGTRLLVL.

This clonotype was counted only a few times. The V gene is TRBV6-6, the J gene TRBJ1-5, with 11 bases identical to TRBD1. V lost 2 bases, J lost 5 bases, and 8 bases stayed unmatched. This CDR3 contains 17 residues. The germline gives CDR1 MNHNY, CDR2 SVGAGI (reference sequence). The CDR3 DNA reads TGTGCCAGCAGTTACAGGACAGGGGGCGCGGTGGATCAGCCCCAGCATTTT. Encoded protein: CASSYRTGGAVDQPQHF.

The gene calls are TRBV27 and TRBJ1-6; D is perhaps TRBD1 (6 bases). With 0 bases removed from V and 0 bases from J, the gap between germline ends came to 18 bases. CDR1 and CDR2 from the germline V gene are MNHEY and SMNVEV (reference sequence). The CDR3 contains 20 residues. Here the CDR3 DNA reads TGTGCCAGCAGTTTATCGCCTTTTGGGGGGGGGCACTCCTATAATTCACCCCTCCACTTT. Translated: CASSLSPFGGGHSYNSPLHF.

This clonotype was observed many times. The genes are TRBV19 and TRBJ2-7; D is perhaps TRBD1 or TRBD2 (6 bases each). CDR1 is LNHDA, CDR2 SQIVND, per germline (reference sequence). This CDR3 has 11 residues. The ends were cut back, 5 bases at V and 7 bases at J, with 9 bases in the middle. In DNA form, the CDR3 reads TGTGCCAGTAGTGGGGGGCAGGAGCAGTACTTC. Residues: CASSGGQEQYF.

The table lists this clonotype with many counts. The CDR3: CASSRGAGSASRDTQYF. CDR3 coding DNA: TGTGCCAGCAGCAGGGGTGCGGGTAGCGCCTCTCGAGATACGCAGTATTTT. The chain uses TRBV3-1 and TRBJ2-3, with D perhaps given as TRBD1 or TRBD2 (5 bases each). V was trimmed by 5 bases and J by 5 bases, leaving 23 bases between them. Germline V CDR1 and CDR2: LGHDT, YNNKEL (reference sequence). The CDR3 length is 17 residues.